The 10 T cell receptor beta chains given below trace back to one sample, sequenced in a study of post-analysis software for immune sequencing data. Overall study results and limits: Roughly 5 TRBV segments, TRBV5-6, TRBV5-1 and TRBV20-1 among them, were found more frequent in patients than controls.

Unique molecular identifiers were carried by the TCR beta cDNA libraries. TCRdb re-analysed the PCR reads in MiXCR, keeping a single row per CDR3 protein. This sample has fewer than 850,000 distinct CDR3 sequences, with about half found just once. These receptors lack a known antigen. The sample consisted of blood. Receptors were obtained from a girl aged 5-17 years with multiple sclerosis.

This clonotype showed up just a few times. The chain has TRBV5-1 and TRBJ2-7, with D possibly being TRBD1 (5 bases). CDR3 length: 15 residues. Germline V gene data show CDR1 as SGHRS and CDR2 as YFSETQ. Between the trimmed V and J ends, which lost 0 bases and 6 bases, there was a span of 16 bases. CDR3: CASSLEIGQGREQYF. The CDR3 DNA reads TGCGCCAGCAGCTTGGAAATTGGGCAGGGCCGCGAGCAGTACTTC.

This sequence joins TRBV20-1 and TRBJ2-5; TRBD2 agrees at 11 bases. Judging by the DNA end, TRBJ2-7 fits better; the J call may be wrong. The CDR3 has 15 residues. Germline V gene sequence: CDR1 DFQATT, CDR2 SNEGSKA (reference sequence). The CDR3 sequence: CSATPGTSGNYEQYF. The CDR3 DNA sequence: TGCAGTGCTACCCCCGGGACTAGCGGAAACTACGAGCAGTACTTC.

A few counts support this clonotype. The chain joins TRBV20-1 to TRBJ2-3; 9 bases map to TRBD2. V was pared by 1 base and J by 3 bases, with 2 bases of the junction left unmatched. The V gene's germline CDR1 is DFQATT and CDR2 SNEGSKA (reference sequence). The CDR3 spans 14 residues. In DNA, the CDR3 is TGCAGTGCTAGAGCGCGGGAGGGAACAGATACGCAGTATTTT. Protein sequence: CSARAREGTDTQYF.

The rearrangement links TRBV5-1 to TRBJ2-7; 8 bases agree with TRBD1. The CDR3 spans 14 residues. Germline V gene lookup returns CDR1 SGHRS and CDR2 YFSETQ. Trimming at V came to 0 bases and at J to 7 bases, leaving 6 bases not matched to a gene. The CDR3 here is CASSLGPRDREQYF. CDR3 nucleotide sequence: TGCGCCAGCAGCTTGGGACCCCGGGACAGGGAGCAGTACTTC.

The rearrangement joins TRBV27 to TRBJ2-1, with 9 bases that match TRBD2. J was trimmed by 6 bases and V by 3 bases; bases with no gene match: 6. This CDR3 spans 15 amino acids. Per germline, CDR1 MNHEY and CDR2 SMNVEV (reference sequence). CDR3: CASSFPGLASNEQFF. The CDR3 region has the DNA TGTGCCAGCAGTTTCCCGGGACTAGCCTCCAATGAGCAGTTCTTC.

This clonotype was recorded at least ten times. The gene calls are TRBV27 and TRBJ1-2, with TRBD1 as a possible D gene (5 bases). Per germline, CDR1 MNHEY and CDR2 SMNVEV (reference sequence). The V gene lost 5 bases and the J gene lost 3 bases, with 13 bases spanning the gap. CDR3 length: 14 residues. Here the CDR3 DNA reads TGTGCCAGCAGTCCCCAGACAGACTACTATGGCTACACCTTC. Its translation: CASSPQTDYYGYTF.

CDR3 DNA sequence: TGTGCCATTCGGGACTTGGACTCACCCCTCCACTTT. Translation gives CAIRDLDSPLHF. The rearrangement links TRBV10-3 to TRBJ1-6; TRBD1 is a possible D gene (5 bases). Germline CDR1 and CDR2: ENHRY and SYGVKD. V shed 9 bases and J shed 10 bases, with 13 bases lying between them. The CDR3 is 12 amino acids.

In regard to this clonotype: One end of the junction is discordant with germline, which a read error may explain. The V and J genes are TRBV20-1 and TRBJ2-5; TRBD1 agrees at 7 bases. Matching the DNA end better, TRBJ2-7 makes the J call doubtful. This CDR3 is 13 amino acids long. The germline V gene encodes CDR1 DFQATT and CDR2 SNEGSKA (reference sequence). This CDR3 reads CSTSYRGPYEQYF. Written as DNA, the CDR3 is TGCAGTACTAGTTACAGGGGCCCCTACGAGCAGTACTTC.

This clonotype showed up just once. This chain uses TRBV29-1 with TRBJ1-2; D may be TRBD1 (5 bases). V was pared by 7 bases and J by 5 bases, with 11 bases between. The CDR3 runs 11 residues. Germline loops: CDR1 SQVTM, CDR2 ANQGSEA. The CDR3 loop reads CSARGEYGYTF. The DNA for the CDR3 is TGCAGCGCCCGGGGCGAATATGGCTACACCTTC.

This chain links TRBV7-2 with TRBJ2-1; the match to TRBD2 covers 8 bases. Trimming cost V 1 base and J 8 bases; bases outside gene matches: 7. Germline CDR1 SGHTA, CDR2 FQGNSA. This CDR3 has 15 residues. CDR3 DNA: TGTGCCAGCAGCTTAGACGGGAGGGCCATCGATGAGCAGTTCTTC. It translates to CASSLDGRAIDEQFF.